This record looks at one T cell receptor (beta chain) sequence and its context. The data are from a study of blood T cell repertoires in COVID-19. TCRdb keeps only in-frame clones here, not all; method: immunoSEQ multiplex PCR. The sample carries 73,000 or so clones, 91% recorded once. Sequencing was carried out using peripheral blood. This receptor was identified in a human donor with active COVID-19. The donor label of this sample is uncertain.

This CDR3 reads CASSPGTGTMNTEAFF. The CDR3 coding sequence is TGTGCCAGCTCACCCGGGACAGGGACCATGAACACTGAAGCTTTCTTT. The gene calls are TRBV18 and TRBJ1-1; 9 bases agree with TRBD1. The V gene end was trimmed by 3 bases and the J gene end by 0 bases; junction bases not matched to a gene: 5. The length of the CDR3 is 16 residues. Germline V gene sequence: CDR1 KGHSH, CDR2 LQKENI.